This TCR beta chain came from a study of CXCR3-negative and CXCR3-positive naive CD8 T cells. Study observations and caveats: Compared with CXCR3-negative naive cells, CXCR3-positive naive cells showed more hydrophobic TRB CDR3s.

All TRB cDNA libraries came from 5' RACE performed with UMI labels. Reprocessing the 5' RACE reads, TCRdb reports a single entry for every CDR3 protein and omits DNA. The sample totals about 89,000 distinct CDR3 sequences; its top ten clones hold 0.53%. The germline CDR1 and CDR2 sequences are SGHTA and FQGTGA. This CDR3 has 16 amino acids. A remark on this clonotype: Its target is not known.

The sequence derives from a human donor in good health. Some clones in this sample may be carry-over from other donors' samples. The sequenced sample consisted of naive CXCR3+ CD8+ T cells from blood. Subset described: CD45RO-CCR7+CD27+CD95- naive CD8+ T cells expressing CXCR3 (TNR3+). This chain links TRBV7-3 with TRBJ2-7; TCRdb returns TRBD2, unconfirmable since there is no DNA. Here the CDR3 reads CASSLSAAGGPYEQYF.